This TCR beta chain was sequenced in a study of beta chain features in type 1 diabetes. Overall study findings and caveats: Whatever favoring of shorter templates PCR might show would apply equally to patients and controls. Patients' naive, central memory and regulatory TCRB repertoires appeared more alike than those of healthy donors. A potential influence of HLA type upon TCRB rearrangement remained unresolved herein. All four CD4+ subsets from Type 1 diabetes patients carried moderately but significantly shorter TCRB CDR3s.

Concerning this clone itself: Its specificity is unknown.

V dropped 1 base and J dropped 8; count of bases not matched to a gene: 8. CDR3 length: 17 amino acids. The germline V gene has CDR1 MDHEN and CDR2 SYDVKM. Sequencing targeted expressed TCRB transcripts, as all isolated RNA had been reverse transcribed. Sequenced by immunoSEQ multiplex PCR; TCRdb stores in-frame clones only, minus some. The sample contains 130,000 to 150,000 clones, approximately 9.2% of which appear only once. This rearrangement joins TRBV28 to TRBJ2-1; 13 bases are shared with TRBD2. This sequence originates from a man between 18 and 29 years old in good health. Sequenced material: central memory CD4+ T cells from blood. The CDR3 region is CASSLFGTSGGAHEQFF. Written as DNA, the CDR3 is TGTGCCAGCAGTTTATTTGGCACTAGCGGGGGGGCCCATGAGCAGTTCTTC.